What follows are 11 T cell receptor beta chains derived from one specimen sequenced in a study of T cells in Graves' hyperthyroidism and ophthalmopathy. The TCR beta CDR3 regions underwent amplification using RNA transcripts as the source. RT-PCR in the first round (using the HTBI primer set) targeted the TCR CDR3. TCRdb passed the multiplex PCR reads through MiXCR, listing each CDR3 protein once. Of about 610,000 distinct CDR3 sequences detected, more than 45% appear once; the ten largest clones hold more than 7%. The sequenced material came from peripheral blood or thyroid tissue (not recorded which). The receptors derive from a woman aged 18-29 years with Graves' hyperthyroidism.

This clonotype was found once. The chain couples TRBV14 to TRBJ1-2; 9 positions match TRBD1. Germline assignment: CDR1 SGHDN and CDR2 FVKESK. The CDR3 is 17 residues long. The V and J ends lost 0 bases and 8 bases, in that order; junction bases with no gene match: 13. The CDR3 sequence: CASSQDWGTGNIDGYTF. CDR3 bases: TGTGCCAGCAGCCAAGATTGGGGGACAGGGAACATTGACGGCTACACCTTC.

Ten or more counts support this clonotype. The chain is built from TRBV29-1 and TRBJ2-7, with 9 bases that match TRBD2. The J call may not be correct, given that the DNA end is closer to TRBJ2-1. The germline gives CDR1 SQVTM, CDR2 ANQGSEA. This CDR3 is built from 13 residues. The CDR3 sequence: CSVVGGRGGEQFF. In nucleotides, the CDR3 is TGCAGCGTTGTCGGCGGGAGGGGGGGTGAGCAGTTCTTC.

This chain connects TRBV2 to TRBJ2-5, with 12 bases fitting TRBD2. Germline CDR1 SNHLY, CDR2 FYNNEI. Trimming at V came to 5 bases and at J to 1 base, leaving 14 bases not matched to a gene. The CDR3 extends over 19 amino acids. CDR3 in amino acids: CASSTNHVLAGGPQETQYF. CDR3 nucleotides: TGTGCCAGCAGTACCAACCACGTTCTAGCGGGAGGGCCCCAAGAGACCCAGTACTTC.

The rearrangement joins TRBV5-1 to TRBJ1-2, with D possibly matching TRBD1 (6 bases). The CDR3 runs 14 residues. Trimming took 4 bases from V and 4 from J, leaving 14 bases between them. CDR1 is SGHRS and CDR2 is YFSETQ in the germline V gene. CDR3 in amino acids: CASSQGGLLYGYTF. As DNA, the CDR3 is TGCGCCAGCAGCCAAGGGGGTCTACTCTATGGCTACACCTTC.

This chain connects TRBV12-3 or TRBV12-4 to TRBJ1-1, with D maybe TRBD1 (5 bases). The CDR3 runs to 12 residues. Trimming removed 3 bases from V and 5 bases from J, with 7 bases in between. In DNA form, the CDR3 reads TGTGCCAGCAGTTTTCGACAGACTGAAGCTTTCTTT. Encoded protein: CASSFRQTEAFF.

This clonotype was detected ten times or more. V and J are TRBV12-3 or TRBV12-4 and TRBJ2-7, with D possibly matching TRBD2 (6 bases). The CDR3 length is 15 residues. Trimming shortened V by 1 base and J by 2 bases, and 12 bases separated the two germline ends. CDR3 nucleotides: TGTGCCAGCAGTTTAGGGGGAGGCCTAACCTACGAGCAGTACTTC. The encoded protein is CASSLGGGLTYEQYF.

This clonotype was recorded at least ten times. The genes are TRBV2 and TRBJ1-1; D remains ambiguous. In germline, CDR1 is SNHLY, CDR2 FYNNEI. Trimming stripped 6 bases from V and 6 bases from J, with 5 bases between. CDR3 length: 10 residues. The CDR3 here is CASRGPEAFF. The DNA for the CDR3 is TGTGCCAGCAGAGGACCTGAAGCTTTCTTT.

This clonotype has at least ten counts. This chain links TRBV20-1 with TRBJ1-1, with D unclear. This CDR3 has 12 amino acids. V lost 3 bases to trimming and J lost 1 base, with 6 bases between them. Germline V lookup: CDR1 DFQATT, CDR2 SNEGSKA (reference sequence). CDR3 DNA sequence: TGCAGTGCTAGTAGAGGGAACACTGAAGCTTTCTTT. Residues: CSASRGNTEAFF.

This clonotype was picked up many times. The chain joins TRBV6-2 or TRBV6-3 to TRBJ1-2, with a tentative D call TRBD1 (5 bases). The CDR3 spans 14 residues. Trimming cost V 0 bases and J 6 bases, with 11 bases left between them. Germline values: CDR1 MNHEY, CDR2 SVGEGT. CDR3 in amino acids: CASSYSRQGDGYTF. The CDR3 DNA reads TGTGCCAGCAGTTACTCGAGGCAGGGTGATGGCTACACCTTC.

The chain employs TRBV2 and TRBJ1-1; D ambiguous. The CDR3 runs to 13 residues. CDR1 and CDR2 from the germline V gene are SNHLY and FYNNEI. Trimming removed 6 bases at V and 1 base at J, with 9 bases between. CDR3 DNA: TGTGCCAGCAGCGTTACGGCGAACACTGAAGCTTTCTTT. It yields the protein CASSVTANTEAFF.

This clonotype has a count of ten or more. V gene TRBV20-1 combines with J gene TRBJ2-2, with D uncertain. Germline V gene lookup returns CDR1 DFQATT and CDR2 SNEGSKA (reference sequence). V was pared by 1 base and J by 2 bases, with 5 bases between. The length of the CDR3 is 13 residues. CDR3 DNA sequence: TGCAGTGCTAGAGCCAGCAACACCGGGGAGCTGTTTTTT. It specifies CSARASNTGELFF.